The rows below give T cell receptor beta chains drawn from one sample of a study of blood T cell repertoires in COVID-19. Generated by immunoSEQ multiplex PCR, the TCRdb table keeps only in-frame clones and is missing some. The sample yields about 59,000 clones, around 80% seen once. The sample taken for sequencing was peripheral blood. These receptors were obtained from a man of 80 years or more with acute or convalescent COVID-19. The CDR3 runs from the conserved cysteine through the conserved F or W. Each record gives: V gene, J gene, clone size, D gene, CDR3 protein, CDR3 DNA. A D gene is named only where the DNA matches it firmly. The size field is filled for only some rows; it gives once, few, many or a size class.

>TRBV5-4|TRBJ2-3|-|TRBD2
CASSSLRGARGDTQYF
TGTGCCAGCAGCTCACTGCGGGGGGCCCGCGGGGATACGCAGTATTTT
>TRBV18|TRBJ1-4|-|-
CASSPAPQGTTNEKLFF
TGTGCCAGCTCACCAGCACCTCAGGGCACGACTAATGAAAAACTGTTTTTT
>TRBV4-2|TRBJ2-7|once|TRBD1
CASSPSGQQYEQYF
TGTGCCAGCAGCCCTTCGGGACAGCAATACGAGCAGTACTTC
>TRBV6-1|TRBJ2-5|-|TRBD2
CASSLGLAEETQYF
TGTGCCAGCAGCCTGGGACTAGCTGAGGAGACCCAGTACTTC
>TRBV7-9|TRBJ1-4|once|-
CASSPTQGATNEKLFF
TGTGCCAGCAGCCCCACCCAGGGTGCAACTAATGAAAAACTGTTTTTT
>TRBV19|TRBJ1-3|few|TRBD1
CASMGQGVNSGNTIYF
TGTGCCAGTATGGGACAGGGGGTTAACTCTGGAAACACCATATATTTT
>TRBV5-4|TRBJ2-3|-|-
CASSLVQGIDTQYF
TGTGCCAGCAGCTTGGTGCAGGGGATAGATACGCAGTATTTT
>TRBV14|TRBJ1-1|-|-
CASSQRWGRAKMNTEAFF
TGTGCCAGCAGCCAAAGATGGGGCAGGGCGAAAATGAACACTGAAGCTTTCTTT
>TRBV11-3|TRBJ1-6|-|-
CASSSGSYNSPLHF
TGTGCCAGCAGCTCTGGCAGTTATAATTCACCCCTCCACTTT
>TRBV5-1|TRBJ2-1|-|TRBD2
CASSLLGGVSNEQFF
TGCGCCAGCAGCTTGCTGGGGGGGGTGTCCAATGAGCAGTTCTTC
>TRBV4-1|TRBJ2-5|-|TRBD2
CASSQDLTSGETQYF
TGCGCCAGCAGCCAAGATCTAACTAGCGGAGAGACCCAGTACTTC
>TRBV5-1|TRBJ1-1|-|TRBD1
CASSPRQGAVTEAFF
TGCGCCAGCAGCCCCCGACAGGGGGCGGTCACTGAAGCTTTCTTT
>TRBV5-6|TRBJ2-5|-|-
CASSGLDSRGGETQYF
TGTGCCAGCAGCGGGTTGGACAGCAGGGGCGGAGAGACCCAGTACTTC
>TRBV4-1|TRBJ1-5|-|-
CASSQDMGRSPQHF
TGCGCCAGCAGCCAAGATATGGGGAGGTCCCCCCAGCATTTT
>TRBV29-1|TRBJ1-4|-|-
CSVVEGFNEKLFF
TGCAGCGTTGTTGAGGGCTTTAATGAAAAACTGTTTTTT
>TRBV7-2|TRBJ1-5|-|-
CASSQAGVGNQPQHF
TGTGCCAGCAGCCAAGCAGGGGTTGGTAATCAGCCCCAGCATTTT
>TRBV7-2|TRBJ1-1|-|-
CASSGQGMSTEAFF
TGTGCCAGCAGCGGGCAGGGGATGAGCACTGAAGCTTTCTTT
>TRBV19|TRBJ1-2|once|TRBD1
CASSNMGQGYFYGYTF
TGTGCCAGTAGTAATATGGGACAGGGATATTTCTATGGCTACACCTTC
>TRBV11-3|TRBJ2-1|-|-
CASSLGGIDYNEQFF
TGTGCCAGCAGCTTAGGCGGGATCGACTACAATGAGCAGTTCTTC
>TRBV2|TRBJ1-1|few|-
CASSTQGFEAFF
TGTGCCAGCAGTACACAGGGTTTTGAAGCTTTCTTT
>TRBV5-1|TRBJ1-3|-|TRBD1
CASSGGQGAGNTIYF
TGCGCCAGCAGCGGGGGACAGGGAGCTGGAAACACCATATATTTT
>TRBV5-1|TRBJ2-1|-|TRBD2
CASSASGGTYNEQFF
TGCGCCAGCTCCGCTAGCGGGGGCACCTACAATGAGCAGTTCTTC
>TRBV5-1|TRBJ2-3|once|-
CASSLAGRGGRADTQYF
TGCGCCAGCAGCTTGGCGGGTCGGGGTGGGCGTGCAGATACGCAGTATTTT
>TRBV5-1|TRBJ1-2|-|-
CASSILGGRGYGYTF
TGCGCCAGCAGCATTCTCGGCGGCAGGGGCTATGGCTACACCTTC
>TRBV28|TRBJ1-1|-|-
CASSTRVVNTEAFF
TGTGCCAGCAGCACTAGGGTGGTGAACACTGAAGCTTTCTTT
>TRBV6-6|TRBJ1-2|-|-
CASRRDSSENYGYTF
TGTGCCAGCAGAAGAGACAGCTCCGAGAACTATGGCTACACCTTC
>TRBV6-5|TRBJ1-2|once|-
CASRQGSGFGYGYTF
TGTGCCAGCAGGCAGGGTTCGGGTTTTGGCTATGGCTACACCTTC